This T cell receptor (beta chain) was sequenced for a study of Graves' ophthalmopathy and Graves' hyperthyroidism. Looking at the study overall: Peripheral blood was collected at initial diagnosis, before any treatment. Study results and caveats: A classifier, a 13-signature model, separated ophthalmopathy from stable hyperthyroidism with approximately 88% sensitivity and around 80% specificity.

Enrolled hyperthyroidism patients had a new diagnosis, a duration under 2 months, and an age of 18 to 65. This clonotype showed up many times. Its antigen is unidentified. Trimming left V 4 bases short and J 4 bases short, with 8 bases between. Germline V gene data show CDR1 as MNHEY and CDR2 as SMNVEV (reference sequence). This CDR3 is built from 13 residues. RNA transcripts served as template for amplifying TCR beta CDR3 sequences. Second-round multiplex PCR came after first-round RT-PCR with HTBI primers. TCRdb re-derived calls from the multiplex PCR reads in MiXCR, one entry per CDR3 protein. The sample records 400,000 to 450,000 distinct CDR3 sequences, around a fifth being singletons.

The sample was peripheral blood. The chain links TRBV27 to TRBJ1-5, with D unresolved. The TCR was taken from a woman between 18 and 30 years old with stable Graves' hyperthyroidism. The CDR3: CASSSTWNQPQHF. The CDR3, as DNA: TGTGCCAGCAGTTCCACTTGGAATCAGCCCCAGCATTTT.